The clone carrying this TCR beta chain was recorded once. Its antigen is unidentified. This sample stems from a study of blood T cells in healthy people across ages. Study conclusions and caveats: Since the PBMCs were unsorted, naive and antigen-experienced cells could not be conclusively compared.

V shed 3 bases and J 4 bases; nucleotides not matched to a gene: 5. The CDR3 runs 14 residues. The germline CDR1 and CDR2 sequences are ENHRY and SYGVKD. Alongside a J-beta primer mix, a sample-barcoded 5' primer served in a second PCR lasting about 7 to 11 cycles. TCRdb reprocessed the 5' RACE reads with MiXCR, giving one entry per CDR3 protein. In the table there are 780,000 or so distinct CDR3 sequences, roughly 25% of which are singletons. Ten milliliters was the volume of peripheral blood drawn from each donor. A further study also used this sample, focusing on T cells of mothers and their children. Turning to that study: The TCR beta CDR3 read count exceeded 8 million for each mother and was about 3 million for each child.

The TCR sequence derives from a boy younger than 18 in good health. This rearrangement joins TRBV10-3 to TRBJ1-1, with 7 bases matching TRBD1. The sequencing sample was made of blood. The CDR3 here is CAISDEGASTEAFF. The CDR3 DNA reads TGTGCCATCAGTGACGAGGGGGCTAGCACTGAAGCTTTCTTT.